This is a list of T cell receptor beta chains from one sample in a study of blood T cell repertoires in COVID-19. Measured with immunoSEQ multiplex PCR; TCRdb has only the in-frame clones, and not every one. The sample holds 80,000 or so clones; 75% to 90% are singletons and the top ten take approximately 4.6%. Sequenced sample: peripheral blood. The receptors here all came from an older woman with acute or convalescent COVID-19. Each CDR3 is given with its conserved first and last residue. A D gene is named only where the DNA matches it firmly. The listing skips clone size in some rows; elsewhere it reads once, few, many or a size class.

v_call	d_call	j_call	clone_size	cdr3_nt	cdr3_aa
TRBV5-6	-	TRBJ1-5	-	TGTGCCAGCAGCCAAGGGACAACAAATCAGCCCCAGCATTTT	CASSQGTTNQPQHF
TRBV11-3	-	TRBJ1-2	-	TGTGCCAGCAGCCCTGCCGGGTCCGGGGACTATGGCTACACCTTC	CASSPAGSGDYGYTF
TRBV6-2/TRBV6-3	-	TRBJ2-3	-	TGTGCCAGCAGTTATGGACTCGGTACGGGAGATACGCAGTATTTT	CASSYGLGTGDTQYF
TRBV7-2	-	TRBJ2-7	-	TGTGCCAGCAGCTTACCAGGACTACTTTACGAGCAGTACTTC	CASSLPGLLYEQYF
TRBV19	-	TRBJ1-2	-	TGTGCCAGTAGTATCGAGGGCCACTATGGCTACACCTTC	CASSIEGHYGYTF
TRBV7-2	-	TRBJ1-2	-	TGTGCCAGCAGCTTTAGAAATTCTAACTATGGCTACACCTTC	CASSFRNSNYGYTF
TRBV7-3	TRBD1	TRBJ2-1	-	TGTGCCAGCAGCCTAGGACAGGGGGGATACAATGAGCAGTTCTTC	CASSLGQGGYNEQFF
TRBV12-3/TRBV12-4	-	TRBJ1-1	-	TGTGCCAGCAGCCTTCTTAGTGACACTGAAGCTTTCTTT	CASSLLSDTEAFF
TRBV2	-	TRBJ2-2	-	TGTGCCAGCACCGAGAGGGGGTTGGGCACCGGGGAGCTGTTTTTT	CASTERGLGTGELFF
TRBV24-1	-	TRBJ2-2	-	TGTGCCACCAGTGAGGACAGAGACACCGGGGAGCTGTTTTTT	CATSEDRDTGELFF
TRBV12-5	TRBD1	TRBJ2-7	-	TGTGCTAGTGGTTCCACAGGGGGCTCCTACGAGCAGTACTTC	CASGSTGGSYEQYF
TRBV7-6	TRBD1	TRBJ2-7	-	TGTGCCAGCAGCCCCGGGACAGGAGCGGGCAACGAGCAGTACTTC	CASSPGTGAGNEQYF
TRBV7-9	-	TRBJ1-1	-	TGTGCCAGCAGCTTAGAGGGACAAGGGACTGAAGCTTTCTTT	CASSLEGQGTEAFF
TRBV15	TRBD1	TRBJ1-2	-	TGTGCCACCAGCAGAGAGCAGGGGGGTGGCTATGGCTACACCTTC	CATSREQGGGYGYTF
TRBV20-1	-	TRBJ1-2	-	TGCAGTGCCACTAGGAACGGCTACACCTTC	CSATRNGYTF
TRBV4-3	-	TRBJ1-3	-	TGCGCCAGCAGCCAAGGAGACTACTCTGGAAACACCATATATTTT	CASSQGDYSGNTIYF
TRBV6-6	TRBD1	TRBJ1-4	-	TGTGCCAGCAGTAAGGGACAGGGTAGGGAAAAACTGTTTTTT	CASSKGQGREKLFF
TRBV4-3	-	TRBJ2-1	-	TGCGCCAGCAGCCAAGATCGCTGGGGGGTCTCTGAGCAGTTCTTC	CASSQDRWGVSEQFF
TRBV7-2	-	TRBJ2-2	-	TGTGCCAGCAGCCCACAGGGTGCGCCCGGGGAGCTGTTTTTT	CASSPQGAPGELFF
TRBV19	-	TRBJ2-7	-	TGTGCCAGTAGTCGAGGAACTAGCCCTTACGAGCAGTACTTC	CASSRGTSPYEQYF
TRBV4-3	TRBD1	TRBJ1-2	once	TGCGCCAGCAGCCCCGGACAGGGGCCGTTCTATGGCTACACCTTC	CASSPGQGPFYGYTF
TRBV28	-	TRBJ2-3	-	TGTGCCAGCAGTACCCCGGGTAGCACAGATACGCAGTATTTT	CASSTPGSTDTQYF
TRBV21-1	-	TRBJ2-7	-	TGTGCCAGCAGCAAAGGCCCGGGGGGCCTCTCCTACGAGCAGTACTTC	CASSKGPGGLSYEQYF
TRBV14	-	TRBJ1-2	-	TGTGCCAGCAGCCTTTTAGTCAACTATGGCTACACCTTC	CASSLLVNYGYTF
TRBV7-2	-	TRBJ2-7	few	TGTGCCAGCAGCTTAGCGGGAAGCGGGCCTTCCTACGAGCAGTACTTC	CASSLAGSGPSYEQYF
TRBV7-9	TRBD2	TRBJ2-3	-	TGTGCCAGCAGCAGCGCCGGGGGGGCAGATACGCAGTATTTT	CASSSAGGADTQYF
TRBV7-2	-	TRBJ1-2	-	TGTGCCAGCAGCCCCAACCTCCCGGGGGGCTATGGCTACACCTTC	CASSPNLPGGYGYTF
TRBV6-5	TRBD2	TRBJ2-3	-	TGTGCCAGCAGTTCGCGGGGGATTAGCACAGATACGCAGTATTTT	CASSSRGISTDTQYF
TRBV5-1	TRBD1	TRBJ2-1	many	TGCGCCAGCAGCTTGGAGGCAGGGGGCGATGAGCAGTTCTTC	CASSLEAGGDEQFF
TRBV24-1	TRBD1	TRBJ1-1	-	TGTGCCACCAGTGATCGGACAGGGAACACTGAAGCTTTCTTT	CATSDRTGNTEAFF
TRBV3-1/TRBV3-2	TRBD1	TRBJ1-2	-	TGTGCCAGCAGTTACGGGACAGGACACTATGGCTACACCTTC	CASSYGTGHYGYTF
TRBV7-2	-	TRBJ2-7	-	TGTGCCAGCAGCCTAACCCCTCTCTACGAGCAGTACTTC	CASSLTPLYEQYF
TRBV21-1	-	TRBJ1-6	-	TGTGCCAGCAGCAAAGCGACTGGGCGGGAGGCTTCACCCCTCCACTTT	CASSKATGREASPLHF
TRBV6-5	TRBD2	TRBJ2-5	few	TGTGCCAGCACAGGGCTAGCGGGGGGGCTTGAGACCCAGTACTTC	CASTGLAGGLETQYF
TRBV13	TRBD1	TRBJ2-7	-	TGTGCCAGCAGGACTGCGGACAGGCCCTACGAGCAGTACTTC	CASRTADRPYEQYF
TRBV27	TRBD2	TRBJ2-3	-	TGTGCCAGCACTCTGGGAGGGGCGAGTGATACGCAGTATTTT	CASTLGGASDTQYF
TRBV3-1/TRBV3-2	-	TRBJ1-3	-	TGTGCCAGCAGCCACCAAGGACAGGGAAACACCATATATTTT	CASSHQGQGNTIYF
TRBV6-1	TRBD1	TRBJ1-1	-	TGTGCCAGCAGTGAGACAGGGAGAAAGAACACTGAAGCTTTCTTT	CASSETGRKNTEAFF
TRBV24-1	TRBD1	TRBJ2-1	-	TGTGCCACCAGTGACCCGACTACAGGGGGCGCATCCATGAATGAGCAGTTCTTC	CATSDPTTGGASMNEQFF
TRBV3-1/TRBV3-2	-	TRBJ2-6	-	TGTGCCAGCAGTCCGGGAAGTGGGGCCAACGTCCTGACTTTC	CASSPGSGANVLTF
TRBV18	TRBD1	TRBJ1-6	-	TGTGCCAGCTCACCACCCGGGACAGGGAGGCTGGGCTCACCCCTCCACTTT	CASSPPGTGRLGSPLHF
TRBV29-1	-	TRBJ1-3	once	TGCAGCGCCTCCTCTGGAAACACCATATATTTT	CSASSGNTIYF
TRBV7-9	-	TRBJ1-2	-	TGTGCCAGCAGCTTAATCCCCATCGGGTTCTATGGCTACACCTTC	CASSLIPIGFYGYTF
TRBV11-2	TRBD1	TRBJ2-5	once	TGTGCCAGCAGCATCCGGACAGGGGAAGAGACCCAGTACTTC	CASSIRTGEETQYF
TRBV7-2	-	TRBJ2-7	-	TGTGCCAGCAGCTTAGCGCTTGCCGAGACCTACGAGCAGTACTTC	CASSLALAETYEQYF
TRBV6-1	-	TRBJ1-1	-	TGTGCCAGCAGTGAAATTCCGTTCGTCGGGGTCGAGGCTTTCTTT	CASSEIPFVGVEAFF
TRBV12-3/TRBV12-4	-	TRBJ2-7	-	TGTGCCAGCAGTATCGGGTCCATCTACGAGCAGTACTTC	CASSIGSIYEQYF
TRBV7-2	-	TRBJ1-5	-	TGTGCCAGCAGCTTAGAAGGGGCTCAGCCCCAGCATTTT	CASSLEGAQPQHF
TRBV4-3	TRBD2	TRBJ2-1	-	TGCGCCAGCAGCCAAGTGGGGCGGGGGGGCTACAATGAGCAGTTCTTC	CASSQVGRGGYNEQFF
TRBV5-1	TRBD1	TRBJ1-2	-	TGCGCCAGCAGCTTGCAGGGGGACTATGGCTACACCTTC	CASSLQGDYGYTF
TRBV7-9	-	TRBJ2-2	-	TGTGCCAGCAGCGCTAAGGGGGGGCGCGCCACCGGGGAGCTGTTTTTT	CASSAKGGRATGELFF
TRBV7-9	TRBD1	TRBJ1-3	-	TGTGCCAGCAGCCCGGAACAGGGGATTCTTGGAAACACCATATATTTT	CASSPEQGILGNTIYF
TRBV2	-	TRBJ1-1	-	TGTGCCAGTATAATAGGGGGCACTGAAGCTTTCTTT	CASIIGGTEAFF